A single sample gave rise to the 27 T cell receptor beta chains below, sequenced in a study of shared clonotypes between healthy human individuals. This table comes from immunoSEQ multiplex PCR, and its TCRdb copy is limited to in-frame clones, with some not included. The sample has 850,000 to 1,200,000 clones; approximately 68% are singletons. The sample comprised memory CD4+ T cells sorted from blood. Specified subset: CD45RA-negative fraction. The receptors shown here come from a man between 18 and 35 years old in good health.

This clone was counted only a few times. The chain is built from TRBV30 and TRBJ2-1; the match to TRBD2 covers 12 bases. The CDR3 is 15 amino acids. Germline lookup yields CDR1 GTSNPN and CDR2 SVGIG (reference sequence). Losses at the gene ends were 3 bases for V and 6 bases for J; bases not matched to a gene: 6. The CDR3 loop reads CAWRNLAGGLNEQFF. As DNA, the CDR3 is TGTGCCTGGAGGAATCTAGCGGGGGGGCTCAATGAGCAGTTCTTC.

This chain links TRBV30 with TRBJ1-3, with 8 bases matching TRBD1. The V gene's germline CDR1 is GTSNPN and CDR2 SVGIG (reference sequence). V shed 3 bases, J shed 11 bases, and the junction held 3 bases outside the gene matches. This CDR3 has 11 residues. The CDR3 DNA reads TGTGCCTGGAGCGGACAGGGACCCATATATTTT. This codes for CAWSGQGPIYF.

The chain is built from TRBV30 and TRBJ1-6; D ambiguous. From germline, CDR1 is GTSNPN and CDR2 SVGIG (reference sequence). V lost 3 bases to trimming and J lost 6 bases, with 15 bases between them. This CDR3 spans 15 amino acids. CDR3 sequence: CAWRGWEKLNSPLHF. CDR3 bases: TGTGCCTGGAGGGGCTGGGAAAAACTTAATTCACCCCTCCACTTT.

This clone was detected only once. The chain combines TRBV6-6 with TRBJ1-1, with D possibly matching TRBD1 (6 bases). In germline, CDR1 is MNHNY, CDR2 SVGAGI (reference sequence). Trimming cost V 5 bases and J 10 bases, with 11 bases left between them. This CDR3 region has 11 residues. As DNA, the CDR3 is TGTGCCAGCAGTAAACAGGGTGTAGCTTTCTTT. This translates into CASSKQGVAFF.

The chain recombines TRBV5-1 with TRBJ2-3; 7 positions match TRBD1. The CDR3 covers 16 residues. Germline trimming cut 6 bases from V and 1 base from J; bases unmatched to any gene: 11. Germline-derived CDR1 and CDR2 are SGHRS and YFSETQ. The CDR3 is CASTNRPGTGTDTQYF. CDR3 DNA sequence: TGCGCCAGCACGAATCGTCCCGGGACAGGCACAGATACGCAGTATTTT.

The rearrangement uses TRBV6-4 and TRBJ1-5; D is possibly TRBD1 (6 bases). CDR3 size: 13 residues. From germline, CDR1 is MRHNA and CDR2 SNTAGT. V was pared by 3 bases and J by 6 bases, with 9 bases between. The CDR3 DNA reads TGTGCCAGCAGTGAACGCAGGGGTCAGCCCCAGCATTTT. Translating gives CASSERRGQPQHF.

The rearrangement joins TRBV5-6 to TRBJ2-7, with D possibly being TRBD1 (7 bases). There are 15 residues in the CDR3. Germline CDR1 is SGHDT and CDR2 is YYEEEE. Between the trimmed V and J ends, which lost 4 bases and 5 bases, there was a span of 19 bases. The CDR3 nucleotides are TGTGCCAGCAGCGCCTTTGACAGGGACTTCGACGAGCAGTACTTC. The encoded protein is CASSAFDRDFDEQYF.

J is TRBJ2-2 and V is TRBV6-5, with 7 bases lining up with TRBD2. Trimming removed 0 bases from V and 2 bases from J; junction bases left unmatched: 3. CDR1 is MNHEY and CDR2 is SVGAGI in the germline V gene. The CDR3 spans 16 residues. CDR3 sequence: CASSYSRTSNTGELFF. CDR3 coding DNA: TGTGCCAGCAGTTACTCGAGGACTAGTAACACCGGGGAGCTGTTTTTT.

The chain uses TRBV18 and TRBJ1-1; D is unclear. The CDR3 runs 15 residues. CDR1 and CDR2 from the germline V gene are KGHSH and LQKENI. V was cut by 2 bases and J by 5 bases, with 15 bases left in between. The DNA of the CDR3 is TGTGCCAGCTCACCAGGGATATGGGCGAAAACTGAAGCTTTCTTT. Residues: CASSPGIWAKTEAFF.

The table lists this clone with a count of one. The chain employs TRBV21-1 and TRBJ2-2; whether TRBD2, the table's D call, matches the DNA was not checked. TRBV21-1 represents a pseudogene. There are 16 residues in the CDR3. CDR3 in amino acids: CASSSWRGGHTGELFF. As DNA, the CDR3 is TGTGCCAGCAGCAGTTGGCGGGGGGGCCACACCGGGGAGCTGTTTTTT.

The V gene is TRBV11-2, the J gene TRBJ1-4; TRBD1 aligns across 8 bases. Germline V gene lookup returns CDR1 SGHAT and CDR2 FQNNGV. V shed 1 base, J shed 4 bases, and the junction held 5 bases outside the gene matches. This CDR3 is built from 16 residues. The CDR3 DNA is TGTGCCAGCAGCTTAGGGAACAGGGGGTTTAATGAAAAACTGTTTTTT. This codes for CASSLGNRGFNEKLFF.

The rearrangement links TRBV7-8 to TRBJ2-7; D is perhaps TRBD1 (8 bases). V was cut by 1 base and J by 2 bases, with 15 bases left in between. The germline gives CDR1 SGHVS, CDR2 FQNEAQ. This CDR3 is built from 16 residues. In DNA, the CDR3 is TGTGCCAGCAGCTTAGGGGGGGGACAGGTTGCCTACGAGCAGTACTTC. Translated: CASSLGGGQVAYEQYF.

The J gene is TRBJ1-5, the V gene TRBV2; D unresolved. The length of the CDR3 is 15 residues. The V end lost 3 bases, the J end lost 4 bases, and 13 bases lay between the germline ends. Germline V gene data show CDR1 as SNHLY and CDR2 as FYNNEI. DNA for the CDR3: TGTGCCAGCAGTGAGGAACCACCACTTAATCAGCCCCAGCATTTT. Residues: CASSEEPPLNQPQHF.

This sequence joins TRBV2 and TRBJ2-7, with 9 bases lining up with TRBD2. V trimming: 7 bases; J trimming: 3 bases; junction bases outside the gene matches: 7. In germline, CDR1 is SNHLY, CDR2 FYNNEI. The CDR3 extends over 14 amino acids. CDR3 amino acids: CASTKRGAGYEQYF. The CDR3 DNA reads TGTGCCAGCACCAAGCGGGGGGCAGGCTACGAGCAGTACTTC.

J is TRBJ2-3 and V is TRBV4-1, with D perhaps matching TRBD2 (5 bases). Germline loops: CDR1 MGHRA, CDR2 YSYEKL. V shed 3 bases and J shed 9 bases, with 13 bases lying between them. The CDR3 is 13 amino acids. In DNA, the CDR3 is TGCGCCAGCAGCCAGAGCCCCCCGGGAACGCAGTATTTT. Its protein product is CASSQSPPGTQYF.

This clone was picked up a small number of times. A much larger clone lies one base from this, so it may be a read error. Other DNA sequences in the sample encode the same CDR3. The J gene is TRBJ2-2, the V gene TRBV28; D ambiguous. Deletions cut 4 bases from V and 0 bases from J, with 0 bases between. The CDR3 contains 12 residues. Germline-derived CDR1 and CDR2 are MDHEN and SYDVKM. The CDR3 loop is CASSSNTGELFF. CDR3 nucleotide sequence: TGTGCCAGCAGTTCGAACACCGGGGAGCTGTTTTTT.

This sequence joins TRBV9 and TRBJ1-3; 7 nucleotides agree with TRBD1. Germline CDR1 reads SGDLS; CDR2 reads YYNGEE. The V gene end was trimmed by 3 bases and the J gene end by 0 bases; junction bases not matched to a gene: 12. This CDR3 has 18 residues. The CDR3 here is CASSAPGGTASSGNTIYF. As DNA, the CDR3 is TGTGCCAGCAGCGCGCCAGGGGGTACCGCGAGCTCTGGAAACACCATATATTTT.

The rearrangement links TRBV2 to TRBJ2-1; D is perhaps TRBD1 (6 bases). V was shortened by 3 bases and J by 0 bases, with 15 bases between the two germline ends. The germline gives CDR1 SNHLY, CDR2 FYNNEI. The CDR3 has 17 residues. The CDR3 loop reads CASSDWTVHNSYNEQFF. CDR3 DNA: TGTGCCAGCAGTGACTGGACAGTCCACAACTCCTACAATGAGCAGTTCTTC.

The chain recombines TRBV30 with TRBJ1-1; no firm D call. Per the germline V gene, CDR1 is GTSNPN and CDR2 is SVGIG (reference sequence). There are 11 residues in the CDR3. With 2 bases removed from V and 9 bases from J, the gap between germline ends came to 10 bases. CDR3 region: CAWSLGSQAFF. In DNA form, the CDR3 reads TGTGCCTGGAGTCTCGGATCTCAAGCTTTCTTT.

The chain is built from TRBV28 and TRBJ1-2; D uncertain. The CDR3 sequence is 12 residues long. CDR1 is MDHEN and CDR2 is SYDVKM in the germline V gene. The germline V and J ends were trimmed by 7 bases and 1 base, with 7 bases remaining between them. CDR3 sequence: CASISYNYGYTF. The CDR3 nucleotides read TGTGCCAGCATCTCTTATAACTATGGCTACACCTTC.

This clone was seen a few times. The rearrangement links TRBV6-1 to TRBJ1-5, with D maybe TRBD1 (5 bases). V shed 6 bases and J shed 3 bases, with 9 bases lying between them. CDR3 length equals 13 residues. Germline V CDR1 and CDR2: MNHNS, SASEGT. The DNA for the CDR3 is TGTGCCAGCAGAGGGGAGTACAATCAGCCCCAGCATTTT. Protein: CASRGEYNQPQHF.

J is TRBJ1-1 and V is TRBV7-2; D remains ambiguous. Trimming removed 5 bases at V and 11 bases at J, with 18 bases between. The CDR3 totals 13 residues. Germline lookup yields CDR1 SGHTA and CDR2 FQGNSA. The CDR3 DNA sequence: TGTGCCAGCAGCCGACAACTTGCTGGGGAGGCTTTCTTT. It specifies CASSRQLAGEAFF.

This clone has just a few counts. This chain links TRBV7-2 with TRBJ2-3; 10 bases are a match to TRBD2. Germline V gene data show CDR1 as SGHTA and CDR2 as FQGNSA. The trim removed 1 base at V and 4 bases at J, leaving 8 bases unmatched. This CDR3 is 17 amino acids long. Here the CDR3 reads CASSLVPSGSGADTQYF. The CDR3 nucleotides read TGTGCCAGCAGCTTAGTCCCTAGCGGGAGTGGGGCAGATACGCAGTATTTT.

The chain couples TRBV19 to TRBJ1-3; maybe TRBD1 (6 bases). The CDR3 is 13 residues long. Germline V CDR1 and CDR2: LNHDA, SQIVND (reference sequence). Trimming stripped 6 bases from V and 1 base from J, with 7 bases between. This CDR3 is CASRTGSGNTIYF. In DNA form, the CDR3 reads TGTGCCAGTAGGACAGGTTCTGGAAACACCATATATTTT.

The rearrangement uses TRBV10-3 and TRBJ2-1, with 7 bases lining up with TRBD1. Germline trimming cut 4 bases from V and 9 bases from J; bases unmatched to any gene: 3. The germline V gene encodes CDR1 ENHRY and CDR2 SYGVKD. The CDR3 contains 12 residues. CDR3 sequence: CAISVGQTEQFF. DNA for the CDR3: TGTGCCATCAGTGTGGGACAGACTGAGCAGTTCTTC.

The DNA for the CDR3 is TGTGCCAGCAGTGAGACCTCCCCCGGGGCCGTCTACCAGGCCCAAAACATTCAGTACTTC. It specifies CASSETSPGAVYQAQNIQYF. V is TRBV6-1 and J is TRBJ2-4; D may correspond to TRBD1 or TRBD2 (5 bases each). CDR1 and CDR2 from the germline V gene are MNHNS and SASEGT. The CDR3 extends over 20 amino acids. Trimming took off 3 bases at V and 5 bases at J, with 29 bases between the two ends.

V gene TRBV10-2 combines with J gene TRBJ2-3; no reliable D call. The CDR3 is made up of 13 amino acids. From germline, CDR1 is WSHSY and CDR2 SAAADI. The ends were cut back, 4 bases at V and 7 bases at J, with 12 bases in the middle. CDR3 DNA: TGCGCCAGCAGTGGCGCCAGACTCTATACGCAGTATTTT. Protein sequence: CASSGARLYTQYF.